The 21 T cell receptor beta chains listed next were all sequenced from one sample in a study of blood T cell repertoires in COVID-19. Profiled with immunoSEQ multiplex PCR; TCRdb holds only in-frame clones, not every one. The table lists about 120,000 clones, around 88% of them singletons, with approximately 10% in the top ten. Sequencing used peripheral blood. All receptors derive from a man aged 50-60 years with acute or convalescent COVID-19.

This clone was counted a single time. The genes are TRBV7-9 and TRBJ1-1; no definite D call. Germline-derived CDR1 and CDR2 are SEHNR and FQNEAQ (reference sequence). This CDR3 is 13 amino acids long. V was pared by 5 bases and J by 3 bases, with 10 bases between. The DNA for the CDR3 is TGTGCCAGCAGCGCCTATACGGACACTGAAGCTTTCTTT. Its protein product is CASSAYTDTEAFF.

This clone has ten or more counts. CDR3 region: CASSRSGGNYGYTF. The CDR3 DNA follows: TGCGCCAGCAGCCGCTCGGGAGGTAACTATGGCTACACCTTC. This chain joins TRBV5-1 and TRBJ1-2; D not certain. Germline lookup yields CDR1 SGHRS and CDR2 YFSETQ. V lost 4 bases to trimming and J lost 1 base, with 11 bases between them. The CDR3 is made up of 14 amino acids.

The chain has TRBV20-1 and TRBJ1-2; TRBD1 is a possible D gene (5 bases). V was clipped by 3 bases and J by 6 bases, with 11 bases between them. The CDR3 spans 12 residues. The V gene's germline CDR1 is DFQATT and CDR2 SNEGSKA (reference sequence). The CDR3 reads CSASLTGDGYTF. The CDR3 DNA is TGCAGTGCTAGTTTGACGGGGGATGGCTACACCTTC.

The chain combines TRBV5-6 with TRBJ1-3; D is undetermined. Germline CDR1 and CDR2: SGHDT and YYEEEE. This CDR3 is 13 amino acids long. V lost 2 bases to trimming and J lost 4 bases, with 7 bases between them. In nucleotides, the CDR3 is TGTGCCAGCAGCTTAAGAGGGGGAAACACCATATATTTT. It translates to CASSLRGGNTIYF.

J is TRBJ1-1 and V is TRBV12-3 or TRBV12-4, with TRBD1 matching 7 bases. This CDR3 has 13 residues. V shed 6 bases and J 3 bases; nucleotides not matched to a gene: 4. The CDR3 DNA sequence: TGTGCCAGCAGGGGGACAGAGTACACTGAAGCTTTCTTT. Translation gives CASRGTEYTEAFF.

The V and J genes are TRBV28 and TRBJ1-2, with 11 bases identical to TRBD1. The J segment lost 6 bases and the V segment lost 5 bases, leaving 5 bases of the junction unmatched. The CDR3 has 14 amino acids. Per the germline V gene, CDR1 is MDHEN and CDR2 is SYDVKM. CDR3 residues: CASSTPDRGHGYTF. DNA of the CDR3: TGTGCCAGCAGTACCCCGGACAGGGGGCATGGCTACACCTTC.

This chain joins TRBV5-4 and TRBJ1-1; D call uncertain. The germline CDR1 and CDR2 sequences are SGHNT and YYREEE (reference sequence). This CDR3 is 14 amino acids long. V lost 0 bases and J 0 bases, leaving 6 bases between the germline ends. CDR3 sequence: CASSLEAVNTEAFF. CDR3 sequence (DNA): TGTGCCAGCAGCTTGGAGGCGGTGAACACTGAAGCTTTCTTT. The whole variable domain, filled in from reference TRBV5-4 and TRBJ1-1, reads ETGVTQSPTHLIKTRGQQVTLRCSSQSGHNTVSWYQQALGQGPQFIFQYYREEENGRGNFPPRFSGLQFPNYSSELNVNALELDDSALYLCASSLEAVNTEAFFGQGTRLTVV.

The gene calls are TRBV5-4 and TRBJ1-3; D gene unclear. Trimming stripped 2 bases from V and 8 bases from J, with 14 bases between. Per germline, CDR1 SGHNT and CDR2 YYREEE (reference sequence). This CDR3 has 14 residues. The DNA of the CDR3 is TGTGCCAGCAGCTTTCCCCCGCCCTCGGACACCATATATTTT. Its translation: CASSFPPPSDTIYF.

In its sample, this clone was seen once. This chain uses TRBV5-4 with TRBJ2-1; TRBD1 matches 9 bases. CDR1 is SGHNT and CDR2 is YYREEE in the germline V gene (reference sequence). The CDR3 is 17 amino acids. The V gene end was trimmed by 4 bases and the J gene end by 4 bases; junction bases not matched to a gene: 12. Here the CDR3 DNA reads TGTGCCAGCAGCCCCTCTGGGACAGGGCGAGAGTACAATGAGCAGTTCTTC. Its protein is CASSPSGTGREYNEQFF.

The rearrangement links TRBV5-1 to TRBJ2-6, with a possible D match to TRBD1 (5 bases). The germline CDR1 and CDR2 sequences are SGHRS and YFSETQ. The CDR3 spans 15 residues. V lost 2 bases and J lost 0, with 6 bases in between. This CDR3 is CASSFDSSGANVLTF. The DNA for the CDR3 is TGCGCCAGCAGCTTCGACAGCTCTGGGGCCAACGTCCTGACTTTC.

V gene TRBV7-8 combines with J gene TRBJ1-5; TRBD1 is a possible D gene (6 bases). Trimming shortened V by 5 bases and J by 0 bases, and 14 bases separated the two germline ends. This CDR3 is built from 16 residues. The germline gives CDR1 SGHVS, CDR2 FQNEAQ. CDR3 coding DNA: TGTGCCAGCAGCGACCGGACAGCTTATAGCAATCAGCCCCAGCATTTT. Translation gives CASSDRTAYSNQPQHF.

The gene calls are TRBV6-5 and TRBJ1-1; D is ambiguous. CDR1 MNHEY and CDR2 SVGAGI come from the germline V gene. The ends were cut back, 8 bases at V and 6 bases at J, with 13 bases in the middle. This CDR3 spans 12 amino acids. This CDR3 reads CASENRFSEAFF. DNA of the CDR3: TGTGCCAGCGAGAATAGATTCTCTGAAGCTTTCTTT.

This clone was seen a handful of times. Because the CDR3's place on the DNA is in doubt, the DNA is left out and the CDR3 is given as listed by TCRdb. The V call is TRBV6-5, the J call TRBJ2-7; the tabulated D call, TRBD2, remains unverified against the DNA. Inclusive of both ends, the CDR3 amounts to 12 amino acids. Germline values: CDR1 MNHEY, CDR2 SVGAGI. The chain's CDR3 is CASSTSRGEQYF.

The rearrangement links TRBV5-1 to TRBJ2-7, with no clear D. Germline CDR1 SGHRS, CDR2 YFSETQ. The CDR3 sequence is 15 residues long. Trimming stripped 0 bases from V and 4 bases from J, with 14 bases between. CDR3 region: CASSLGPGSFYEQYF. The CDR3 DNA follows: TGCGCCAGCAGCTTGGGCCCAGGATCCTTTTACGAGCAGTACTTC.

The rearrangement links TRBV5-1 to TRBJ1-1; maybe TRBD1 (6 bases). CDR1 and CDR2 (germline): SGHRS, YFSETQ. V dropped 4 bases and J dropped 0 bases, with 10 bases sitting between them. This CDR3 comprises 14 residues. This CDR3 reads CASSKWDMNTEAFF. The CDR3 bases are TGCGCCAGCAGCAAATGGGACATGAACACTGAAGCTTTCTTT.

The CDR3 region is CASSQGQAAAEAFF. The DNA of the CDR3 is TGCGCCAGCTCACAGGGACAGGCGGCCGCTGAAGCTTTCTTT. The chain combines TRBV5-1 with TRBJ1-1; 8 bases align to TRBD1. V shed 7 bases and J 6 bases; nucleotides not matched to a gene: 11. There are 14 residues in the CDR3. Germline loops: CDR1 SGHRS, CDR2 YFSETQ.

CDR3 nucleotide sequence: TGTGCCAGTAGTATTCAGGGAACATCCCCAGATACGCAGTATTTT. It yields the protein CASSIQGTSPDTQYF. This chain joins TRBV19 and TRBJ2-3; D might be TRBD1 (5 bases). Germline V gene sequence: CDR1 LNHDA, CDR2 SQIVND (reference sequence). Deletions cut 3 bases from V and 4 bases from J, with 14 bases between. The CDR3 runs 15 residues.

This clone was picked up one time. The CDR3 coding sequence is TGTGCCAGCAGCCCCTCAGCGGGAGCCTACAATGAGCAGTTCTTC. Translating gives CASSPSAGAYNEQFF. V gene TRBV5-4 combines with J gene TRBJ2-1, with 8 nucleotides matching TRBD2. This CDR3 has 15 residues. The junction had 5 bases not matched to a gene; V was cut back by 4 bases and J by 2 bases. Germline-derived CDR1 and CDR2 are SGHNT and YYREEE (reference sequence).

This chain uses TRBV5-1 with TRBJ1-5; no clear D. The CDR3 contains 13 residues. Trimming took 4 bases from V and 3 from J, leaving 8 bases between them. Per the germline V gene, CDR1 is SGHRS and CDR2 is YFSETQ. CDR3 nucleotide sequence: TGCGCCAGCAGCCTGGGAGACAATCAGCCCCAGCATTTT. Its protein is CASSLGDNQPQHF.

For the CDR3, the DNA is TGTGCCAGCAGACCCCAGGACAGCCATCAGGAGGCCCAGTACTTC. Its protein product is CASRPQDSHQEAQYF. The chain uses TRBV27 and TRBJ2-5; a possible D gene is TRBD1 (6 bases). The V gene lost 6 bases and the J gene lost 9 bases, with 23 bases spanning the gap. CDR1 is MNHEY and CDR2 is SMNVEV in the germline V gene (reference sequence). The CDR3 sequence is 15 residues long.

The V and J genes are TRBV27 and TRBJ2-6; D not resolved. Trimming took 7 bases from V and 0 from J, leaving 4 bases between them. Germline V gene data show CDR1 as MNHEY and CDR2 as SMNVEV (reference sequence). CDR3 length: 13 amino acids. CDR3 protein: CASTLSGANVLTF. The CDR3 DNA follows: TGTGCCAGCACCCTCTCTGGGGCCAACGTCCTGACTTTC.